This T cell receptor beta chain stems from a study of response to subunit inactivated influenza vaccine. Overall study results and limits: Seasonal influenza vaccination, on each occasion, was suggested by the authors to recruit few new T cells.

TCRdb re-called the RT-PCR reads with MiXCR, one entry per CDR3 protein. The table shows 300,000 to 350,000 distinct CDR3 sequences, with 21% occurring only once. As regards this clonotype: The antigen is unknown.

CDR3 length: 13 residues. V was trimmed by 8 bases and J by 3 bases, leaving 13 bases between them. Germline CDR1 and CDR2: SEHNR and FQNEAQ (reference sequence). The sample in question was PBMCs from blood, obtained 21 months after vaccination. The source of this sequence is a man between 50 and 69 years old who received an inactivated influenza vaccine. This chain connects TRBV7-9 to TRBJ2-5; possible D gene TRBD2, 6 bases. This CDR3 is CASALPGEETQYF. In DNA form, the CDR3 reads TGTGCCAGCGCTTTGCCGGGAGAAGAGACCCAGTACTTC.